Given below is one TCR beta chain in context. Its antigen is not known. Libraries were prepared by immunoSEQ multiplex PCR; TCRdb keeps only in-frame clonotypes and omits some of them. The table shows roughly 2 million clones, with roughly 94% occurring only once. This sample is part of a study of shared clonotypes between healthy human individuals. Whole-study results and caveats: Estimated richness values were generally larger in naive subsets than in memory subsets. Clonotypes which were not shared had lower generation probabilities than clonotypes that all four donors shared.

With 0 bases clipped from V and 0 bases from J, the junction kept 5 bases outside the gene matches. Germline V gene sequence: CDR1 SGHRS, CDR2 YFSETQ. The CDR3 runs to 16 residues. This rearrangement joins TRBV5-1 to TRBJ1-1, with 7 bases matching TRBD1. The source of this sequence is a man aged 18 to 30 in good health. The sample consisted of naive CD4+ T cells sorted from blood. The subset here: CD45RA+ positively selected. The CDR3 DNA reads as TGCGCCAGCAGCTTGGACAGGGGCCCCATGAACACTGAAGCTTTCTTT. Translation gives CASSLDRGPMNTEAFF. Looking up the rest from reference TRBV5-1 and TRBJ1-1 gives the full variable domain: KAGVTQTPRYLIKTRGQQVTLSCSPISGHRSVSWYQQTPGQGLQFLFEYFSETQRNKGNFPGRFSGRQFSNSRSEMNVSTLELGDSALYLCASSLDRGPMNTEAFFGQGTRLTVV.